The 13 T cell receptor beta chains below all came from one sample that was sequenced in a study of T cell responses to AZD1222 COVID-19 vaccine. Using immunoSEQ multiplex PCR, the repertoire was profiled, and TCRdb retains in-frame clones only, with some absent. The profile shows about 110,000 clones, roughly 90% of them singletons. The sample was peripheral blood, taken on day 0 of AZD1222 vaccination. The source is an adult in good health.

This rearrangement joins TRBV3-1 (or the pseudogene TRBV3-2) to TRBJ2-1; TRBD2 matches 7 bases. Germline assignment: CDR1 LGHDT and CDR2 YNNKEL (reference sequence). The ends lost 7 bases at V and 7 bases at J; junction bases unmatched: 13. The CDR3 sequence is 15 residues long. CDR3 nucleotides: TGTGCCAGCACTAGTCGGCGGGAGTCGGGGAATGAGCAGTTCTTC. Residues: CASTSRRESGNEQFF.

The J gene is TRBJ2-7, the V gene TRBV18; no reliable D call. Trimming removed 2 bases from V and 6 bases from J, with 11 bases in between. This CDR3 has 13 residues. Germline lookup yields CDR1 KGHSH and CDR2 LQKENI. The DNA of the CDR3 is TGTGCCAGCTCACCAGGCCATCCTACCGAGCAGTACTTC. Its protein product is CASSPGHPTEQYF.

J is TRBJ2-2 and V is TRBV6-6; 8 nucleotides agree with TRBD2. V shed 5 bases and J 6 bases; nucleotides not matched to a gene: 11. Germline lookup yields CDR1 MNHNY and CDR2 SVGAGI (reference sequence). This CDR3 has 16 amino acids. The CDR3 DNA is TGTGCCAGCAGTCCGCCGGGGGGGGTAGGAGCCGGGGAGCTGTTTTTT. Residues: CASSPPGGVGAGELFF.

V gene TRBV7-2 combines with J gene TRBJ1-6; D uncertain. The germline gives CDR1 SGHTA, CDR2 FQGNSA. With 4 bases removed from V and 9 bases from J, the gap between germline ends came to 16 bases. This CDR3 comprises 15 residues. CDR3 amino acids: CASSSRTQGISPLHF. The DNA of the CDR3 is TGTGCCAGCAGCTCGAGGACCCAAGGGATTTCACCCCTCCACTTT. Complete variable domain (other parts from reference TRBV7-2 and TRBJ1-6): GAGVSQSPSNKVTEKGKDVELRCDPISGHTALYWYRQSLGQGLEFLIYFQGNSAPDKSGLPSDRFSAERTGGSVSTLTIQRTQQEDSAVYLCASSSRTQGISPLHFGNGTRLTVT.

The CDR3 loop is CASSLAIVWREVNTEAFF. In DNA, the CDR3 is TGTGCCAGCAGCTTAGCGATCGTATGGAGGGAGGTGAACACTGAAGCTTTCTTT. This chain connects TRBV7-2 to TRBJ1-1, with D uncertain. Germline CDR1 is SGHTA and CDR2 is FQGNSA. The CDR3 has 18 amino acids. Trimming removed 0 bases at V and 0 bases at J, with 17 bases between. Based on the CDR3 plus reference TRBV7-2 and TRBJ1-1, the full variable domain is GAGVSQSPSNKVTEKGKDVELRCDPISGHTALYWYRQSLGQGLEFLIYFQGNSAPDKSGLPSDRFSAERTGGSVSTLTIQRTQQEDSAVYLCASSLAIVWREVNTEAFFGQGTRLTVV.

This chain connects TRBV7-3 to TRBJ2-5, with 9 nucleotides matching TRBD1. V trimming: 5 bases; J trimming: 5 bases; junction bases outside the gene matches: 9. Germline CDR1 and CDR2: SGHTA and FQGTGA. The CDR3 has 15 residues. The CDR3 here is CASSLGGQGVETQYF. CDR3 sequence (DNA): TGTGCCAGCAGCCTGGGGGGACAGGGAGTGGAGACCCAGTACTTC.

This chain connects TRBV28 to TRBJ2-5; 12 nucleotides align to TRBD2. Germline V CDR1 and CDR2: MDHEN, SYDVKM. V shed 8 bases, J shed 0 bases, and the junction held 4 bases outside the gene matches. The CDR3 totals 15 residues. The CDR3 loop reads CASQRLAGDQETQYF. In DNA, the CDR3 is TGTGCCAGCCAACGACTAGCGGGGGACCAAGAGACCCAGTACTTC.

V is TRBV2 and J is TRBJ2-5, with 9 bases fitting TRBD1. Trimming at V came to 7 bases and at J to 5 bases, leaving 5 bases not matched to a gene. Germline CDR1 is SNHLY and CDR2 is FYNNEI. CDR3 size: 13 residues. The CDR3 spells CASNRQGGETQYF. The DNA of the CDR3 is TGTGCCAGCAACCGACAGGGGGGGGAGACCCAGTACTTC. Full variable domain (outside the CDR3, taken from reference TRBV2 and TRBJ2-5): EPEVTQTPSHQVTQMGQEVILRCVPISNHLYFYWYRQILGQKVEFLVSFYNNEISEKSEIFDDQFSVERPDGSNFTLKIRSTKLEDSAMYFCASNRQGGETQYFGPGTRLLVL.

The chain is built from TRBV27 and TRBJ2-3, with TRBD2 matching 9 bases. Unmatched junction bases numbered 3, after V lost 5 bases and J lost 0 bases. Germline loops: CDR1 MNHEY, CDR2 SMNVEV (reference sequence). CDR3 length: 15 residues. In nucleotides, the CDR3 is TGTGCCAGCAGTCTAGCGGGACGAAGCACAGATACGCAGTATTTT. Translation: CASSLAGRSTDTQYF.

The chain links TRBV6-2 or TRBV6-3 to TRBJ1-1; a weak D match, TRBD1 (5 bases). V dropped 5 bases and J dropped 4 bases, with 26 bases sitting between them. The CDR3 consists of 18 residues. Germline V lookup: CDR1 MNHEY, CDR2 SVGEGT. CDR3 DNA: TGTGCCAGCAGTATGGGGGGGAGATCCTCACTGGAGGTCACTGAAGCTTTCTTT. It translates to CASSMGGRSSLEVTEAFF.

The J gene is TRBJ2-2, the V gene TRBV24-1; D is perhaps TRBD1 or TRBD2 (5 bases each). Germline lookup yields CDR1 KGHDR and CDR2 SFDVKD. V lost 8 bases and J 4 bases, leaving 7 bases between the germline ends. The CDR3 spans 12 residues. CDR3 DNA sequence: TGTGCCACCACGAGGGGCACCGGGGAGCTGTTTTTT. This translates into CATTRGTGELFF.

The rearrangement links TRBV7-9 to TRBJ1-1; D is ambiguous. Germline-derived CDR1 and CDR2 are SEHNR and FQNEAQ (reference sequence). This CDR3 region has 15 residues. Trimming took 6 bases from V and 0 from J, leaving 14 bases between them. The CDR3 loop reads CASRADKGMNTEAFF. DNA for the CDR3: TGTGCCAGCAGGGCCGACAAGGGAATGAACACTGAAGCTTTCTTT.

The CDR3 nucleotides read TGTGCCAGGTTCCTGGGGCACAGGCCACGGGACGAGCAGTACTTC. This encodes CARFLGHRPRDEQYF. The chain uses TRBV21-1 and TRBJ2-7; the table gives TRBD1 as D, unverified against the DNA. TRBV21-1 is reported as a pseudogene. The CDR3 covers 15 residues.